This T cell receptor beta chain was retrieved from a study of T cell clones after liver transplantation (dated by TCRdb to about 2019). Some background on the complete study: ITN030ST, the source of the samples, was a randomized trial that attempted immunosuppression withdrawal within 2 years of liver transplantation. Donor-reactive T cell clones were identified using TCRbeta sequencing after a pre-transplant mixed lymphocyte reaction and were then followed in post-transplant blood. Third party-reactive TCRbeta sequences from pre-transplant MLRs were also identified as an antigen-independent comparator for donor-reactive sequences. Three of the eight recipients were HCV-positive; the others were transplanted for non-autoimmune, non-viral indications. Subjects received no induction therapy and standard immunosuppression until randomization at 12-24 months post-transplant. Tolerance meant complete immunosuppression withdrawal for at least one year without liver enzymes rising beyond twice the upper limit of normal. Blood samples were taken pre-transplant, pre-randomization before withdrawal, and post-randomization after full withdrawal or failed withdrawal. Of the 8 liver transplant recipients making up the studied cohort, 3 were classified as tolerant and 5 as non-tolerant.

High-throughput TCRbeta CDR3 sequencing of frozen genomic DNA was performed by immunoSEQ, including PCR amplification, mapping, bias correction and internal controls. As for the authors' bioinformatics: Productive rearrangements were kept, and unique TCRbeta sequences were defined by CDR3 nucleotide sequence plus V and J gene. Donor-reactive sequences required at least 5-fold expansion in CFSE-low cells versus unstimulated pre-transplant cells and at least 0.01% frequency. Minimum frequency thresholds were set for each subject based on the unstimulated sample with the lowest template count, ensuring at least 90% detection power. Repertoire turnover was measured by Jensen-Shannon divergence between the top 1000 TCRbeta sequences post- and pre-transplant. Changes in detection of donor-reactive sequences were tested with two-sided Fisher's exact tests. TCRdb stores this immuneACCESS table with in-frame sequences only. Part of the clones is absent; in the studies checked, under half of the shortfall reflects unresolved V genes, and no reason is known for the rest. V and J calls plus clone size are reproduced from that table; the DNA served to infer D and trimming. In this sample the table shows roughly 80,000 clones, 80% to 85% of which occur a single time. The ten largest clones take up less than 0.6% of the sample.

General findings and caveats noted by the study authors: In most of the 8 subjects, regardless of tolerance or HCV status, circulating donor-reactive CD4 TCRbeta sequences dropped significantly post-transplant. Because no allograft tissue specimens were available, donor-reactive T cells may have migrated into the graft instead of being deleted. The conclusions were preliminary, being limited by small, heterogeneous patient numbers and by non-standardized post-transplant time points. Donor-reactive sequences declined more than third party-reactive ones, suggesting partial antigen-specific deletion unrelated to withdrawal success. In two subjects, low numbers of available donor cells limited the measurable donor-reactive repertoire. When repertoire turnover was accounted for, significantly reduced detection of donor-reactive sequences was found in 7 of 8 subjects for CD4 and in 8 of 8 subjects for CD8.

Thawed unstimulated PBMCs were stained for CD3, CD4 and CD8 and FACS-sorted into CD3+CD4+ and CD3+CD8+ populations. All 8 studied subjects were randomized to withdrawal of immunosuppression. The Qiagen DNeasy Blood and Tissue Kit was used to isolate genomic DNA. On this clone: This receptor's antigen is unknown. Per-base qualities were not stored, and no clone one base away is much larger.

The V end loses 1 base and the J end loses 4 bases, and a stretch of 13 bases separates them. CDR1 and CDR2 are drawn from the germline V gene: SGHTA, FQGNSA. The CDR3 runs 15 amino acids, cysteine and phenylalanine included. The read is trimmed to its CDR3 DNA, 45 bases read in frame from base 1. This receptor was obtained from a human patient who received a liver transplant. Following a transplant, some T lymphocytes may have been derived from the graft donor. Here the sequenced sample was CD4+ T cells from blood, taken approximately 3.5 years after liver transplant. The chain links TRBV7-2 with TRBJ1-2, with the D gene too uncertain to name. The base sequence is TGTGCCAGCAGCTTAGGCACTCGTTCCACCTATGGCTACACCTTC. Its coded protein is CASSLGTRSTYGYTF.